The 16 T cell receptor beta chains reported below all come from one sample, sequenced in a study of blood T cell repertoires in COVID-19. The table came from immunoSEQ multiplex PCR; TCRdb's copy has only in-frame clones and leaves some out. The table lists 80,000 or so clones, about 89% of them singletons. The sample taken for sequencing was peripheral blood. The receptors originated from a woman in her sixties with acute or convalescent COVID-19.

The V call is TRBV18, the J call TRBJ2-1, with 7 bases lining up with TRBD2. This CDR3 has 17 amino acids. After removal of 0 bases from V and 0 bases from J, the junction contained 5 bases not matched to a gene. Germline assignment: CDR1 KGHSH and CDR2 LQKENI. The CDR3 bases are TGTGCCAGCTCACCACCGGGGGGGGTGAGCTCCTACAATGAGCAGTTCTTC. As protein: CASSPPGGVSSYNEQFF.

Regarding this clone: Additional DNA sequences in this sample encode the identical CDR3. The J gene is TRBJ2-1, the V gene TRBV18; D might be TRBD1 (6 bases). CDR3 length equals 15 residues. Trimming took 0 bases from V and 5 from J, leaving 11 bases between them. CDR1 is KGHSH and CDR2 is LQKENI in the germline V gene. The DNA for the CDR3 is TGTGCCAGCTCACCACCTAGCAGGGGAGACAATGAGCAGTTCTTC. The encoded protein is CASSPPSRGDNEQFF.

The gene calls are TRBV7-9 and TRBJ2-5; no reliable D call. Deletions cut 5 bases from V and 3 bases from J, with 4 bases between. Germline CDR1 is SEHNR and CDR2 is FQNEAQ (reference sequence). The CDR3 extends over 11 amino acids. The CDR3 DNA sequence: TGTGCCAGCAGCCCCAAAGAGACCCAGTACTTC. This encodes CASSPKETQYF.

This sequence joins TRBV5-4 and TRBJ2-1; 10 bases are shared with TRBD2. The germline CDR1 and CDR2 sequences are SGHNT and YYREEE (reference sequence). The CDR3 loop spans 15 amino acids. Germline trimming cut 2 bases from V and 8 bases from J; bases unmatched to any gene: 7. DNA for the CDR3: TGTGCCAGCAGCTTAGCGGGGGGGCCCTTGGATGAGCAGTTCTTC. Translating it yields CASSLAGGPLDEQFF.

This clone was seen only once. V is TRBV12-5 and J is TRBJ2-5, with 8 bases matching TRBD1. J was trimmed by 2 bases and V by 0 bases; bases with no gene match: 20. Germline lookup yields CDR1 LGHNT and CDR2 FRNRAP. The CDR3 totals 21 residues. The CDR3 reads CASGLVRTGLDSMARQETQYF. The CDR3 DNA follows: TGTGCTAGTGGTTTGGTAAGGACAGGGTTGGACTCGATGGCGAGGCAAGAGACCCAGTACTTC.

This clone was seen a few times. J is TRBJ2-7 and V is TRBV28; D ambiguous. The CDR3 contains 12 residues. The germline V gene encodes CDR1 MDHEN and CDR2 SYDVKM. The V end was cut by 4 bases, the J end by 4 bases, with 8 bases between. CDR3 DNA sequence: TGTGCCAGCAGTTCCCCACTTTACGAGCAGTACTTC. This encodes CASSSPLYEQYF.

The gene calls are TRBV10-3 and TRBJ1-2; D might be TRBD1 (5 bases). Trimming stripped 6 bases from V and 4 bases from J, with 6 bases between. Looked up from germline, CDR1 is ENHRY and CDR2 is SYGVKD. This CDR3 comprises 11 residues. CDR3 sequence: CAIRGLYGYTF. CDR3 sequence (DNA): TGTGCCATCAGGGGGCTCTATGGCTACACCTTC.

V usage is TRBV4-2 and J usage is TRBJ2-3; D remains ambiguous. The V gene lost 0 bases and the J gene lost 8 bases, with 9 bases spanning the gap. Looked up from germline, CDR1 is LGHNA and CDR2 is YNFKEQ. The CDR3 consists of 13 residues. The CDR3 DNA reads TGTGCCAGCAGCCAAGATGTGCACGGTACGCAGTATTTT. Translating gives CASSQDVHGTQYF.

V and J are TRBV7-2 and TRBJ2-2; no clear D. The CDR3 totals 16 residues. The V gene lost 5 bases and the J gene lost 0 bases, with 13 bases spanning the gap. Germline CDR1 reads SGHTA; CDR2 reads FQGNSA. In DNA, the CDR3 is TGTGCCAGCAGCCTCGCCTGGCCATCGAACACCGGGGAGCTGTTTTTT. As protein: CASSLAWPSNTGELFF.

The CDR3 is CASSSSGASAEQYF. The CDR3 DNA sequence: TGTGCCAGTAGTAGCAGCGGGGCTTCCGCCGAGCAGTACTTC. The chain links TRBV19 to TRBJ2-7; 7 bases agree with TRBD2. Germline CDR1 is LNHDA and CDR2 is SQIVND (reference sequence). The CDR3 is 14 residues long. The trim removed 4 bases at V and 6 bases at J, leaving 9 bases unmatched. The variable domain in full, completed from reference TRBV19 and TRBJ2-7, reads DGGITQSPKYLFRKEGQNVTLSCEQNLNHDAMYWYRQDPGQGLRLIYYSQIVNDFQKGDIAEGYSVSREKKESFPLTVTSAQKNPTAFYLCASSSSGASAEQYFGPGTRLTVT.

The CDR3 loop reads CASSYEGDNQPQHF. The CDR3 DNA reads as TGTGCCAGCAGCTACGAGGGAGATAATCAGCCCCAGCATTTT. J is TRBJ1-5 and V is TRBV7-9, with unresolved D. Trimming stripped 4 bases from V and 4 bases from J, with 11 bases between. Germline CDR1 SEHNR, CDR2 FQNEAQ (reference sequence). This CDR3 contains 14 residues.

This clone was seen a single time. The rearrangement links TRBV29-1 to TRBJ1-4, with TRBD1 matching 11 bases. CDR1 SQVTM and CDR2 ANQGSEA come from the germline V gene. The CDR3 is 13 residues long. V gave up 7 bases and J gave up 8 bases; unmatched junction bases: 6. CDR3 DNA sequence: TGCAGCGCTGCGGGACAGGGGGTAGAAAAACTGTTTTTT. Its translation: CSAAGQGVEKLFF. Full variable domain (missing parts from reference TRBV29-1 and TRBJ1-4): SAVISQKPSRDICQRGTSLTIQCQVDSQVTMMFWYRQQPGQSLTLIATANQGSEATYESGFVIDKFPISRPNLTFSTLTVSNMSPEDSSIYLCSAAGQGVEKLFFGSGTQLSVL.

This chain joins TRBV2 and TRBJ2-7; 7 nucleotides align to TRBD1. Germline trimming cut 7 bases from V and 9 bases from J; bases unmatched to any gene: 9. Germline V lookup: CDR1 SNHLY, CDR2 FYNNEI. The CDR3 has 12 residues. As DNA, the CDR3 is TGTGCCAGCACCCAAGACAGGGCATGGCAGTACTTC. Amino acid sequence: CASTQDRAWQYF.

In this sample, this clone turned up once. The rearrangement links TRBV9 to TRBJ2-5; possibly TRBD2 for D (5 bases). Between the trimmed V and J ends, which lost 5 bases and 5 bases, there was a span of 22 bases. In germline, CDR1 is SGDLS, CDR2 YYNGEE. The CDR3 contains 16 residues. This chain's CDR3 is CASSPGVALSTETQYF. For the CDR3, the DNA is TGTGCCAGCAGTCCCGGGGTAGCGCTCTCTACTGAGACCCAGTACTTC. Variable domain in full (rest from reference TRBV9 and TRBJ2-5): DSGVTQTPKHLITATGQRVTLRCSPRSGDLSVYWYQQSLDQGLQFLIQYYNGEERAKGNILERFSAQQFPDLHSELNLSSLELGDSALYFCASSPGVALSTETQYFGPGTRLLVL.

The chain uses TRBV10-3 and TRBJ1-2; the D is unclear. This CDR3 comprises 12 residues. In germline, CDR1 is ENHRY, CDR2 SYGVKD. Trimming cost V 4 bases and J 4 bases, with 7 bases left between them. The CDR3 here is CAISAGSYGYTF. In DNA form, the CDR3 reads TGTGCCATCAGTGCAGGCAGCTATGGCTACACCTTC.

This clone was seen more than once but under ten times. The J gene is TRBJ1-2, the V gene TRBV11-2, with TRBD1 matching over 7 bases. The germline CDR1 and CDR2 sequences are SGHAT and FQNNGV. The CDR3 contains 13 residues. Unmatched junction bases numbered 0, after V lost 3 bases and J lost 2 bases. CDR3 DNA: TGTGCCAGCAGCTTCAGGGGGAACTATGGCTACACCTTC. Encoded protein: CASSFRGNYGYTF. Full variable domain (outside the CDR3, taken from reference TRBV11-2 and TRBJ1-2): EAGVAQSPRYKIIEKRQSVAFWCNPISGHATLYWYQQILGQGPKLLIQFQNNGVVDDSQLPKDRFSAERLKGVDSTLKIQPAKLEDSAVYLCASSFRGNYGYTFGSGTRLTVV.